A single sample gave rise to the 11 T cell receptor beta chains below, sequenced in a study of T-cell memory formation after mild COVID-19. Using its own MiXCR run on the 5' RACE reads, TCRdb lists one record per CDR3 protein. The sample has more than 100,000 distinct CDR3 sequences; roughly 6% are singletons. Material for sequencing was PBMCs or a T cell subset sorted from them (not recorded which). The source is an adult woman who had mild COVID-19 (a few samples of this study predate the infection). Cell type and time point are not known.

The chain carries TRBV12-3 or TRBV12-4 and TRBJ2-3, with 14 nucleotides matching TRBD2. The CDR3 loop spans 17 amino acids. Germline trimming cut 5 bases from V and 3 bases from J; bases unmatched to any gene: 7. CDR3 sequence: CASSRFRTSGRTDTQYF. The CDR3 DNA reads as TGTGCCAGCAGTCGCTTCCGGACTAGCGGGAGGACAGATACGCAGTATTTT.

This clonotype showed up many times. The CDR3 DNA follows: TGTGCCAGCAGCTTACTGGGAGGCTACACCTTC. This codes for CASSLLGGYTF. The chain links TRBV7-9 to TRBJ1-2; no reliable D call. This CDR3 comprises 11 residues. CDR1 is SEHNR and CDR2 is FQNEAQ in the germline V gene (reference sequence). With 2 bases removed from V and 8 bases from J, the gap between germline ends came to 6 bases.

There are a few counts of this clonotype. The gene calls are TRBV5-1 and TRBJ2-1; possible D gene TRBD2, 6 bases. V dropped 0 bases and J dropped 6 bases, with 13 bases sitting between them. Per the germline V gene, CDR1 is SGHRS and CDR2 is YFSETQ. The CDR3 extends over 15 amino acids. CDR3 sequence: CASSLDPGAFNEQFF. The CDR3 coding sequence is TGCGCCAGCAGCTTGGATCCGGGAGCGTTCAATGAGCAGTTCTTC.

This clonotype was found many times. This chain joins TRBV5-1 and TRBJ2-7, with unresolved D. This CDR3 spans 16 amino acids. V was shortened by 0 bases and J by 1 base, with 14 bases between the two germline ends. In germline, CDR1 is SGHRS, CDR2 YFSETQ. The CDR3 nucleotides are TGCGCCAGCAGCTTGGAGGTCCTAGGGCCATCCTACGAGCAGTACTTC. Amino acid sequence: CASSLEVLGPSYEQYF.

The chain couples TRBV20-1 to TRBJ1-4; no firm D call. V dropped 4 bases and J dropped 5 bases, with 5 bases sitting between them. CDR1 is DFQATT and CDR2 is SNEGSKA in the germline V gene (reference sequence). The length of the CDR3 is 11 residues. CDR3 residues: CSANNNEKLFF. Written as DNA, the CDR3 is TGCAGTGCTAACAACAATGAAAAACTGTTTTTT.

This clonotype was counted many times. This chain joins TRBV12-3 or TRBV12-4 and TRBJ2-2; D is perhaps TRBD1 (6 bases). The CDR3 is 14 residues long. The V end lost 3 bases, the J end lost 4 bases, and 9 bases lay between the germline ends. The DNA for the CDR3 is TGTGCCAGCAGTTTTCAGGGGATCACCGGGGAGCTGTTTTTT. This encodes CASSFQGITGELFF.

This clonotype occurred many times. The chain combines TRBV9 with TRBJ2-5, with 7 positions matching TRBD1. The CDR3 runs 15 residues. V lost 0 bases, J lost 5 bases, and 7 bases stayed unmatched. Germline values: CDR1 SGDLS, CDR2 YYNGEE. CDR3 protein: CASSVAAGGQETQYF. The CDR3 DNA reads TGTGCCAGCAGCGTAGCGGCAGGGGGTCAGGAGACCCAGTACTTC.

This clonotype was recorded at least ten times. The chain couples TRBV20-1 to TRBJ1-1, with D perhaps matching TRBD1 (5 bases). Between the trimmed V and J ends, which lost 0 bases and 2 bases, there was a span of 10 bases. The CDR3 extends over 14 amino acids. The germline V gene encodes CDR1 DFQATT and CDR2 SNEGSKA (reference sequence). The CDR3 is CSARDGGANTEAFF. CDR3 coding DNA: TGCAGTGCTAGAGATGGAGGGGCCAACACTGAAGCTTTCTTT.

This clonotype was observed at least ten times. The J gene is TRBJ2-3, the V gene TRBV5-1; 8 bases agree with TRBD1. V lost 0 bases and J lost 1; bases outside the gene matches: 1. Germline values: CDR1 SGHRS, CDR2 YFSETQ. The CDR3 is 15 amino acids. CDR3 coding DNA: TGCGCCAGCAGCTTGGGGACAGGGCGCACAGATACGCAGTATTTT. Protein: CASSLGTGRTDTQYF. Variable domain in full (rest from reference TRBV5-1 and TRBJ2-3): KAGVTQTPRYLIKTRGQQVTLSCSPISGHRSVSWYQQTPGQGLQFLFEYFSETQRNKGNFPGRFSGRQFSNSRSEMNVSTLELGDSALYLCASSLGTGRTDTQYFGPGTRLTVL.

This sequence joins TRBV7-3 and TRBJ1-6; D unresolved. The CDR3 totals 15 residues. V was trimmed by 5 bases and J by 9 bases, leaving 17 bases between them. Germline CDR1 is SGHTA and CDR2 is FQGTGA. The DNA for the CDR3 is TGTGCCAGCAGCCCTACCGGGGATGGTTTTTCACCCCTCCACTTT. Translated, it gives CASSPTGDGFSPLHF.

The rearrangement joins TRBV2 to TRBJ2-5, with TRBD1 matching 9 bases. V shed 3 bases and J 11 bases; nucleotides not matched to a gene: 13. Looked up from germline, CDR1 is SNHLY and CDR2 is FYNNEI. This CDR3 spans 15 amino acids. CDR3 in amino acids: CASSEEMTGGRAQYF. In DNA, the CDR3 is TGTGCCAGCAGTGAGGAAATGACAGGGGGTCGGGCTCAGTACTTC.